These 23 T cell receptor beta chains originate from one sample sequenced in a study of T cell responses to AZD1222 COVID-19 vaccine. Sequencing was performed with immunoSEQ multiplex PCR; in TCRdb, only in-frame clones are kept and a portion is missing. Of some 120,000 clones in the sample, roughly 89% were seen once. Source: peripheral blood, taken on day 0 of AZD1222 vaccination. Receptor source: an adult in good health.

This clone was counted a single time. The chain is built from TRBV19 and TRBJ2-7, with 9 bases matching TRBD2. The V gene's germline CDR1 is LNHDA and CDR2 SQIVND (reference sequence). V was clipped by 10 bases and J by 3 bases; unmatched bases: 10. The CDR3 runs to 14 residues. CDR3 region: CATSAGTSNYEQYF. CDR3 nucleotides: TGTGCCACCTCTGCCGGGACTAGCAACTACGAGCAGTACTTC.

This rearrangement joins TRBV6-5 to TRBJ1-5, with TRBD1 identical over 8 bases. The CDR3 is made up of 15 amino acids. Germline V gene data show CDR1 as MNHEY and CDR2 as SVGAGI. With 2 bases clipped from V and 6 bases from J, the junction kept 6 bases outside the gene matches. CDR3 region: CASSYRQGISQPQHF. The CDR3 DNA follows: TGTGCCAGCAGTTACCGACAGGGGATTAGTCAGCCCCAGCATTTT.

This chain uses TRBV28 with TRBJ1-2; D is perhaps TRBD1 (6 bases). V lost 5 bases and J 5 bases, leaving 15 bases between the germline ends. This CDR3 region has 14 residues. Germline V gene lookup returns CDR1 MDHEN and CDR2 SYDVKM. CDR3 bases: TGTGCCAGCAGTCAATCAGGGGTACAGTATGGCTACACCTTC. As protein: CASSQSGVQYGYTF.

The sample holds one count of this clone. The CDR3 protein is CATGSVGGQFF. The CDR3 nucleotides are TGTGCCACCGGTAGCGTAGGGGGGCAGTTCTTC. The rearrangement links TRBV24-1 to TRBJ2-1; possibly TRBD1 for D (6 bases). Germline V gives CDR1 KGHDR, CDR2 SFDVKD. V was shortened by 9 bases and J by 12 bases, with 14 bases between the two germline ends. This CDR3 region has 11 residues.

Regarding this clone: At the DNA level, this CDR3 is encoded by other sequences in the same sample as well. The V and J genes are TRBV19 and TRBJ1-1; D remains ambiguous. The CDR3 is 14 amino acids. The germline V gene has CDR1 LNHDA and CDR2 SQIVND (reference sequence). The germline V and J ends were trimmed by 0 bases and 1 base, with 6 bases remaining between them. In nucleotides, the CDR3 is TGTGCCAGTAGTATAGACCGGGAGAACACTGAAGCTTTCTTT. As protein: CASSIDRENTEAFF.

This rearrangement joins TRBV5-1 to TRBJ1-3; 8 bases are a match to TRBD1. The V segment lost 4 bases and the J segment 2 bases; nucleotides outside the gene matches: 8. CDR1 SGHRS and CDR2 YFSETQ come from the germline V gene. The CDR3 is made up of 16 amino acids. CDR3 in amino acids: CASSGTDRGPGNTIYF. The DNA for the CDR3 is TGCGCCAGCAGCGGAACAGACAGGGGCCCTGGAAACACCATATATTTT.

The chain couples TRBV5-1 to TRBJ1-2; tentatively, D is TRBD1 (5 bases). The CDR3 is made up of 15 amino acids. Germline V lookup: CDR1 SGHRS, CDR2 YFSETQ. Trimming took off 3 bases at V and 4 bases at J, with 16 bases between the two ends. The CDR3 sequence is CASSSMGRQSYGYTF. The CDR3 nucleotides read TGCGCCAGCAGCTCAATGGGACGGCAGTCCTATGGCTACACCTTC.

The CDR3: CASSQEGQATGELFF. CDR3 in DNA: TGTGCCAGCAGCCAAGAGGGGCAGGCGACCGGGGAGCTGTTTTTT. The V and J genes are TRBV3-1 (or the pseudogene TRBV3-2) and TRBJ2-2; D is perhaps TRBD1 (5 bases). V was clipped by 0 bases and J by 5 bases, with 10 bases between them. Germline V CDR1 and CDR2: LGHDT, YNNKEL (reference sequence). The CDR3 extends over 15 amino acids.

V usage is TRBV19 and J usage is TRBJ1-5; the D gene is possibly TRBD1 (6 bases). The V end lost 1 base, the J end lost 4 bases, and 26 bases lay between the germline ends. Per the germline V gene, CDR1 is LNHDA and CDR2 is SQIVND (reference sequence). This CDR3 is built from 20 residues. The CDR3 nucleotides read TGTGCCAGTAGTATAGTGAGAAGATCTGGGGGGCCGGGGTATAATCAGCCCCAGCATTTT. Translated: CASSIVRRSGGPGYNQPQHF.

The chain employs TRBV27 and TRBJ1-5; the D is unclear. The V gene's germline CDR1 is MNHEY and CDR2 SMNVEV (reference sequence). The CDR3 is 12 residues long. Trimming removed 4 bases at V and 3 bases at J, with 4 bases between. CDR3 DNA: TGTGCCAGCAGTTGGAACAATCAGCCCCAGCATTTT. This translates into CASSWNNQPQHF.

The rearrangement links TRBV7-8 to TRBJ1-6; the D gene is possibly TRBD1 (5 bases). Germline V gene lookup returns CDR1 SGHVS and CDR2 FQNEAQ. The CDR3 is 17 residues long. The germline V and J ends were trimmed by 5 bases and 6 bases, with 20 bases remaining between them. The CDR3 reads CASSVQGTSGGNSPLHF. The CDR3 DNA follows: TGTGCCAGCAGCGTACAAGGGACCTCCGGGGGTAATTCACCCCTCCACTTT.

The chain carries TRBV24-1 and TRBJ1-2; D call uncertain. This CDR3 is built from 13 residues. With 2 bases removed from V and 4 bases from J, the gap between germline ends came to 7 bases. The germline V gene encodes CDR1 KGHDR and CDR2 SFDVKD. This CDR3 reads CATSDSTTYGYTF. CDR3 DNA: TGTGCCACCAGTGATTCAACGACCTATGGCTACACCTTC.

The CDR3 spells CASSYGTGVGQPQHF. The CDR3 nucleotides read TGTGCCAGCAGTTACGGGACAGGGGTTGGTCAGCCCCAGCATTTT. V and J are TRBV6-5 and TRBJ1-5; 10 positions agree with TRBD1. The CDR3 loop spans 15 amino acids. The trim removed 2 bases at V and 6 bases at J, leaving 4 bases unmatched. Per germline, CDR1 MNHEY and CDR2 SVGAGI.

V and J are TRBV2 and TRBJ1-4; D not certain. This CDR3 comprises 15 residues. Germline values: CDR1 SNHLY, CDR2 FYNNEI. V lost 6 bases to trimming and J lost 5 bases, with 16 bases between them. DNA for the CDR3: TGTGCCAGCAGACAGCAGGCCCTATCGAATGAAAAACTGTTTTTT. It codes for CASRQQALSNEKLFF.

This chain links TRBV7-9 with TRBJ2-3; 10 bases fit TRBD2. The ends lost 5 bases at V and 2 bases at J; junction bases unmatched: 7. Germline V lookup: CDR1 SEHNR, CDR2 FQNEAQ (reference sequence). This CDR3 contains 16 residues. CDR3 protein: CASSARAGGTTDTQYF. Here the CDR3 DNA reads TGTGCCAGCAGCGCCAGAGCGGGAGGGACCACAGATACGCAGTATTTT.

V is TRBV29-1 and J is TRBJ2-3, with TRBD2 as a possible D gene (6 bases). CDR3 length: 18 amino acids. V dropped 7 bases and J dropped 2 bases, with 28 bases sitting between them. Germline loops: CDR1 SQVTM, CDR2 ANQGSEA. As DNA, the CDR3 is TGCAGCGCCGCCGGGACTCTAAAAGGGGCGGGGACCACAGATACGCAGTATTTT. Translated, it gives CSAAGTLKGAGTTDTQYF.

This rearrangement joins TRBV6-2 or TRBV6-3 to TRBJ2-7; D uncertain. The CDR3 is made up of 11 amino acids. The V gene lost 6 bases and the J gene lost 2 bases, with 5 bases spanning the gap. CDR1 is MNHEY, CDR2 SVGEGT, per germline. CDR3 residues: CASSRTYEQYF. CDR3 coding DNA: TGTGCCAGCAGCCGAACCTACGAGCAGTACTTC.

This chain connects TRBV18 to TRBJ2-1; 12 bases match TRBD2. Germline V gives CDR1 KGHSH, CDR2 LQKENI. The CDR3 covers 16 residues. The V gene end was trimmed by 3 bases and the J gene end by 9 bases; junction bases not matched to a gene: 9. CDR3 in amino acids: CASSPDGLAGIVEQFF. As DNA, the CDR3 is TGTGCCAGCTCACCCGACGGACTAGCGGGAATCGTTGAGCAGTTCTTC.

The rearrangement joins TRBV5-1 to TRBJ2-7, with D possibly called TRBD1 or TRBD2 (5 bases each). The germline V and J ends were trimmed by 4 bases and 4 bases, with 18 bases remaining between them. The CDR3 runs 15 residues. CDR1 SGHRS and CDR2 YFSETQ come from the germline V gene. CDR3 sequence (DNA): TGCGCCAGCAGCCCCGGGGCGTGGGTTTCATACGAGCAGTACTTC. Its translation is CASSPGAWVSYEQYF.

This clone was picked up one time. The chain couples TRBV27 to TRBJ2-1; D gene unclear. V dropped 4 bases and J dropped 8 bases, with 9 bases sitting between them. CDR3 size: 12 residues. Germline V CDR1 and CDR2: MNHEY, SMNVEV (reference sequence). CDR3 in amino acids: CASSSYRDEQFF. Here the CDR3 DNA reads TGTGCCAGCAGTTCCTACAGAGATGAGCAGTTCTTC.

This clone was counted only a few times. The chain links TRBV4-1 to TRBJ2-7; tentatively, D is TRBD1 (5 bases). CDR3 length: 14 amino acids. Germline lookup yields CDR1 MGHRA and CDR2 YSYEKL. V dropped 4 bases and J dropped 0 bases, with 10 bases sitting between them. For the CDR3, the DNA is TGCGCCAGCAGCCCCAGGGTCCCCTCCTACGAGCAGTACTTC. Its translation: CASSPRVPSYEQYF.

J is TRBJ1-2 and V is TRBV7-9, with a possible D match to TRBD1 (5 bases). The CDR3 contains 13 residues. Trimming removed 5 bases from V and 7 bases from J, with 14 bases in between. The germline gives CDR1 SEHNR, CDR2 FQNEAQ (reference sequence). The CDR3 protein is CASSLSRDGGYTF. CDR3 nucleotide sequence: TGTGCCAGCAGCCTTTCCAGGGACGGTGGCTACACCTTC. The complete variable domain, with remaining parts taken from reference TRBV7-9 and TRBJ1-2, reads DTGVSQNPRHKITKRGQNVTFRCDPISEHNRLYWYRQTLGQGPEFLTYFQNEAQLEKSRLLSDRFSAERPKGSFSTLEIQRTEQGDSAMYLCASSLSRDGGYTFGSGTRLTVV.

The chain recombines TRBV6-5 with TRBJ2-3; TRBD1 might be the D (5 bases). Germline values: CDR1 MNHEY, CDR2 SVGAGI. The CDR3 has 15 amino acids. The ends were cut back, 5 bases at V and 1 base at J, with 13 bases in the middle. As DNA, the CDR3 is TGTGCCAGCAGTCCCCCAGGGTCGGGCACAGATACGCAGTATTTT. This encodes CASSPPGSGTDTQYF.